The present entry profiles one T cell receptor (beta chain) with its context. Its target is unknown. All patients were untreated before thyroid surgery. The data originate from a study of metastatic and nonmetastatic thyroid tumors. Study observations and caveats: Malignant tumors reportedly showed significantly higher TCR beta diversity than benign nodules in both blood and tumor.

As originally analysed: Across clinicopathological groups, CDR3 differences served as the basis for building a distant-metastasis classifier for papillary thyroid cancer. TCRdb called clones again from the PCR reads with MiXCR. These V and J calls originate from TCRdb's pipeline instead of the authors' own analysis. The table records a few thousand clones, around 39% of them present only once. There are 13 residues in the CDR3. CDR1 and CDR2 from the germline V gene are SGHRS and YFSETQ. V was cut by 5 bases and J by 3 bases, with 11 bases left in between. The TCR sequence derives from a female donor with papillary thyroid cancer or a benign thyroid nodule (not recorded which). Some clones in this sample may be carry-over from other donors' samples. J is TRBJ1-2 and V is TRBV5-1; perhaps TRBD1 as D (5 bases). The sample comprised adjacent normal tissue. The CDR3 is CASRQDRDYGYTF. The CDR3 region has the DNA TGCGCCAGCAGACAGGACCGAGACTATGGCTACACCTTC.